This is a list of T cell receptor beta chains from one sample in a study of blood T cell repertoires in COVID-19. Data came from immunoSEQ multiplex PCR; TCRdb stores just in-frame clones and leaves some out. The sample carries about 110,000 clones, approximately 86% recorded once. The source material was peripheral blood. The source is a man aged 40-49 years with acute or convalescent COVID-19. Each CDR3 is given with its conserved first and last residue. A D gene is named only where the DNA matches it firmly. Size tells how often a clone was seen (once, few, many) or the class of an expanded clone, and some rows leave it out.

D gene: TRBD2
clone size: NA
V gene: TRBV7-3
J gene: TRBJ2-3
CDR3 protein: CASSPVWGGTDTQYF
CDR3 DNA: TGTGCCAGCAGCCCCGTCTGGGGGGGAACAGATACGCAGTATTTT

D gene: TRBD1
clone size: NA
V gene: TRBV10-2
J gene: TRBJ1-1
CDR3 protein: CASSERRTGGANTEAFF
CDR3 DNA: TGCGCCAGCAGTGAGAGGAGAACAGGGGGTGCCAACACTGAAGCTTTCTTT

D gene: NA
clone size: NA
V gene: TRBV27
J gene: TRBJ2-5
CDR3 protein: CASSLAGGQETQYF
CDR3 DNA: TGTGCCAGCAGTTTGGCAGGGGGGCAAGAGACCCAGTACTTC

D gene: NA
clone size: NA
V gene: TRBV4-1
J gene: TRBJ1-1
CDR3 protein: CASSQDLRSSYTEAFF
CDR3 DNA: TGCGCCAGCAGCCAAGATTTGAGAAGTAGTTACACTGAAGCTTTCTTT

D gene: TRBD1
clone size: NA
V gene: TRBV19
J gene: TRBJ2-7
CDR3 protein: CASSKDRASSYEQYF
CDR3 DNA: TGTGCCAGTAGTAAGGACAGGGCCTCCTCCTACGAGCAGTACTTC

D gene: TRBD1
clone size: NA
V gene: TRBV2
J gene: TRBJ1-1
CDR3 protein: CASSDDRGTEAFF
CDR3 DNA: TGTGCCAGCAGTGATGACAGGGGCACTGAAGCTTTCTTT

D gene: TRBD1
clone size: NA
V gene: TRBV27
J gene: TRBJ2-3
CDR3 protein: CASSPHRGVGTDTQYF
CDR3 DNA: TGTGCCAGCAGTCCTCACAGGGGCGTAGGCACAGATACGCAGTATTTT

D gene: TRBD1
clone size: NA
V gene: TRBV5-1
J gene: TRBJ2-7
CDR3 protein: CASSPRTGGSSYEQYF
CDR3 DNA: TGCGCCAGCAGCCCGAGGACAGGGGGGAGCTCCTACGAGCAGTACTTC

D gene: NA
clone size: NA
V gene: TRBV29-1
J gene: TRBJ1-3
CDR3 protein: CSGQGYSGNTIYF
CDR3 DNA: TGCAGCGGGCAGGGTTACTCTGGAAACACCATATATTTT

D gene: TRBD1
clone size: NA
V gene: TRBV30
J gene: TRBJ1-1
CDR3 protein: CAWSVGTDTEAFF
CDR3 DNA: TGTGCCTGGAGTGTGGGGACAGACACTGAAGCTTTCTTT

D gene: NA
clone size: NA
V gene: TRBV6-1
J gene: TRBJ2-6
CDR3 protein: CASSAGHHSGANVLTF
CDR3 DNA: TGTGCCAGCAGTGCGGGACACCACTCTGGGGCCAACGTCCTGACTTTC

D gene: NA
clone size: NA
V gene: TRBV7-9
J gene: TRBJ1-1
CDR3 protein: CASSHRPMNTEAFF
CDR3 DNA: TGTGCCAGCAGCCACAGACCCATGAACACTGAAGCTTTCTTT

D gene: TRBD1
clone size: NA
V gene: TRBV3-1/TRBV3-2
J gene: TRBJ2-4
CDR3 protein: CASRNTGDPRNIQYF
CDR3 DNA: TGTGCCAGCAGAAACACAGGGGACCCTAGAAACATTCAGTACTTC

D gene: NA
clone size: NA
V gene: TRBV11-2
J gene: TRBJ2-1
CDR3 protein: CASSLESLGAEQFF
CDR3 DNA: TGTGCCAGCAGCTTAGAGTCTCTGGGGGCTGAGCAGTTCTTC

D gene: TRBD1
clone size: NA
V gene: TRBV24-1
J gene: TRBJ1-4
CDR3 protein: CATSDRQGKIIREKLFF
CDR3 DNA: TGTGCCACCAGTGACCGACAGGGAAAGATTATACGTGAAAAACTGTTTTTT

D gene: TRBD1
clone size: NA
V gene: TRBV4-1
J gene: TRBJ1-3
CDR3 protein: CASSQVQGGGNTIYF
CDR3 DNA: TGCGCCAGCAGCCAGGTTCAGGGGGGTGGAAACACCATATATTTT

D gene: NA
clone size: NA
V gene: TRBV6-2/TRBV6-3
J gene: TRBJ1-5
CDR3 protein: CASSSFRDSNQPQHF
CDR3 DNA: TGTGCCAGCAGTTCCTTCAGGGATAGCAATCAGCCCCAGCATTTT

D gene: NA
clone size: NA
V gene: TRBV25-1
J gene: TRBJ1-2
CDR3 protein: CASSESSRGSGYTF
CDR3 DNA: TGTGCCAGCAGTGAATCAAGCAGGGGAAGTGGCTACACCTTC

D gene: NA
clone size: NA
V gene: TRBV30
J gene: TRBJ1-4
CDR3 protein: CAWSVRQVYATNEKLFF
CDR3 DNA: TGTGCCTGGAGTGTACGGCAGGTTTACGCAACTAATGAAAAACTGTTTTTT

D gene: NA
clone size: NA
V gene: TRBV2
J gene: TRBJ1-3
CDR3 protein: CASSLASSGNTIYF
CDR3 DNA: TGTGCCAGCAGTTTAGCGAGCTCTGGAAACACCATATATTTT

D gene: TRBD1
clone size: NA
V gene: TRBV5-1
J gene: TRBJ1-3
CDR3 protein: CASSAAGGWGNTIYF
CDR3 DNA: TGCGCCAGCAGCGCAGCAGGGGGCTGGGGAAACACCATATATTTT

D gene: TRBD1
clone size: NA
V gene: TRBV28
J gene: TRBJ2-7
CDR3 protein: CASSLFRTGVSYEQYF
CDR3 DNA: TGTGCCAGCAGTTTATTCCGGACAGGCGTATCCTACGAGCAGTACTTC

D gene: NA
clone size: once
V gene: TRBV29-1
J gene: TRBJ2-7
CDR3 protein: CSVETPLKTKQYF
CDR3 DNA: TGCAGCGTTGAAACGCCACTCAAAACGAAGCAGTACTTC

D gene: NA
clone size: NA
V gene: TRBV12-3/TRBV12-4
J gene: TRBJ1-4
CDR3 protein: CASSHGGEKLFF
CDR3 DNA: TGTGCCAGCAGCCATGGGGGGGAAAAACTGTTTTTT

D gene: NA
clone size: NA
V gene: TRBV2
J gene: TRBJ1-2
CDR3 protein: CASSTGFTRGYTF
CDR3 DNA: TGTGCCAGCAGTACAGGGTTTACGCGGGGCTACACCTTC

D gene: NA
clone size: NA
V gene: TRBV5-6
J gene: TRBJ2-5
CDR3 protein: CASSRTVGSETQYF
CDR3 DNA: TGTGCCAGCAGCAGAACTGTCGGTTCAGAGACCCAGTACTTC

D gene: TRBD1
clone size: NA
V gene: TRBV2
J gene: TRBJ1-5
CDR3 protein: CASRRQGWSNQPQHF
CDR3 DNA: TGTGCCAGCAGGCGACAGGGTTGGAGCAATCAGCCCCAGCATTTT

D gene: TRBD1
clone size: NA
V gene: TRBV3-1/TRBV3-2
J gene: TRBJ1-4
CDR3 protein: CASSQYKGAAEKLFF
CDR3 DNA: TGTGCCAGCAGCCAATACAAGGGGGCAGCCGAAAAACTGTTTTTT

D gene: TRBD1
clone size: NA
V gene: TRBV19
J gene: TRBJ1-1
CDR3 protein: CASSPTLQGASTEAFF
CDR3 DNA: TGTGCCAGTAGTCCAACACTCCAGGGGGCGAGCACTGAAGCTTTCTTT

D gene: NA
clone size: NA
V gene: TRBV6-5
J gene: TRBJ1-2
CDR3 protein: CASSYSSTGISYGYTF
CDR3 DNA: TGTGCCAGCAGTTACTCGAGTACGGGTATAAGCTATGGCTACACCTTC

D gene: NA
clone size: NA
V gene: TRBV21-1
J gene: TRBJ2-7
CDR3 protein: CASSKGFGQAFSREQYF
CDR3 DNA: TGTGCCAGCAGCAAAGGCTTCGGACAGGCCTTTTCTAGGGAGCAGTACTTC